This T cell receptor (beta chain) was recorded in a study of graft-versus-host responses after intestinal transplantation (TCRdb year 2021). Study-level background: The transplants that recipients got were multivisceral, liver-intestinal, or isolated intestinal. All recipients received anti-thymocyte globulin induction followed by maintenance tacrolimus and steroids for around three years. Graft-versus-host and host-versus-graft alloreactive T cell clones were tracked in the graft, circulation and bone marrow after intestinal transplantation using bulk TCR-beta CDR3 sequencing. To identify alloreactive clones, pre-transplant mixed lymphocyte reaction products were sequenced and compared with unstimulated pre-transplant donor and recipient T cells. A cohort of 24 intestinal transplant recipients, including one retransplant, was enrolled, and a few patients lacking pretransplant specimens were excluded. Donor T cell macrochimerism was defined as a peak of at least 4% donor T cells among recipient peripheral blood mononuclear cells. Rather than going through the commercial service, samples from a few later patients were sequenced in-house on an Illumina MiSeq and processed with MiXCR.

Regarding this clone: No antigen is known for it. No clone much larger than this one lies a single base away; base qualities are absent.

The CDR3 numbers 15 residues from cysteine through phenylalanine. Only CDR3 DNA remains: 45 bases, in frame from the first base. V was cut back by 5 bases and J by 4 bases, leaving a gap of 17 bases between them. For CDR1 and CDR2, the germline V gene lists SNHLY and FYNNEI. The study at large found these results: Early after transplant, declines in HvG clones were associated with peak levels of circulating GvH clones. The conclusions were limited by the relatively low number and heterogeneity of the intestinal transplant patients. GvH clones were found in recipient bone marrow, and some of the GvH clones appeared earlier in ileal mucosa or blood, which is consistent with an intestinal mucosal origin. Patients with donor T cell macrochimerism had high GvH to HvG T cell clonal ratios in their allografts.

The method was the immunoSEQ multiplex PCR assay. In most patients, genomic DNA was isolated using the Qiagen DNeasy Blood and Tissue Kit and sent frozen to Adaptive Biotechnologies for TCR sequencing. For most patients, high-throughput TCR-beta CDR3 sequencing of genomic DNA was performed by Adaptive Biotechnologies. Processing in the source paper ran as follows. TCR sequencing data for around 19 patients were retrieved from Adaptive's ImmunoSEQ software; a few other patients were processed with MiXCR and VDJtools. CD4 versus CD8 sorting errors were corrected by removing sequences found in both subsets at a frequency ratio below 5:1. CDR3 nucleotide sequences shared by donor and recipient were removed because the origin of these sequences could not be assigned. To count as alloreactive, a clone needed at least 2-fold expansion over unstimulated cells and a minimum CFSE-low frequency of 0.002% (template counts) or 0.001% (read counts). Clones detected in sequenced pre-transplant spleen, lymph node, or MLR CFSE-low populations of the donor or recipient were defined as mappable. Cumulative frequency of alloreactive clones was calculated as a percentage of all sequences weighted by copy number. The immuneACCESS repertoire file appears here via TCRdb, limited to in-frame rearrangements. These files lack a portion of the clones; in checked studies, under half of the deficit traces to unresolved V genes, and the cause of the others is not known. The V and J calls and clone size were taken over from that table, and D and trimming were inferred from the DNA. Recorded for this sample are about 150,000 clones; around 90% of them occurred a single time. The top ten clones comprise 0.15% to 0.2% of the sample.

Sample time point, as interpreted from the label and publication: cells obtained before transplantation from donor or recipient. CD3+CD4+ and CD3+CD8+ populations were FACS-sorted from unstimulated pre-transplant donor and recipient cells taken from spleen or lymph nodes. The TCR comes from a human donor who received an intestinal transplant. This specimen was unstimulated CD4+ T cells sorted from spleen or lymph node cells, taken before intestinal transplant. This chain is built from TRBV2 and TRBJ1-2; 6 matching bases give a weak D call of TRBD1. The CDR3 reads CASSFLQGVIYGYTF. The base sequence is TGTGCCAGCAGTTTTTTACAGGGAGTGATCTATGGCTACACCTTC.